This record looks at one TCR beta chain sequence and its context. The antigen is unknown. The data were taken from a study of CD8 T cells in Susac syndrome. RNA, at 0.5 to 1 ug, was reverse transcribed with random hexamers. The CDR3 of TCR beta was amplified by immunoSEQ multiplex PCR across 54 Vbeta and 13 Jbeta. Using its own MiXCR run on the immunoSEQ multiplex PCR reads, TCRdb lists one record per CDR3 protein. The table lists 100,000 to 150,000 distinct CDR3 sequences, about 92% of them singletons. Included as multiple sclerosis controls were treatment-naive patients who had stable or active relapsing-remitting disease. Isolation of CD8+ and CD4+ T cells was performed negatively, whereas enrichment of TEMRA cells was done by FACS. Looked up from germline, CDR1 is SEHNR and CDR2 is FQNEAQ (reference sequence). This CDR3 is 13 amino acids long. The V gene end was trimmed by 5 bases and the J gene end by 8 bases; junction bases not matched to a gene: 4.

Findings and caveats of the study: The TCR sequencing and HLA analysis in the study involved a relatively small number of individuals, as the study acknowledged.

The receptor was derived from a human donor with multiple sclerosis. The sample comprised CD8+ T cells from PBMCs. The chain employs TRBV7-9 and TRBJ1-1, with 11 bases lining up with TRBD1. The CDR3 DNA sequence: TGTGCCAGCAGCGGACAGGGGGCCTTCGAAGCTTTCTTT. Translated, it gives CASSGQGAFEAFF.